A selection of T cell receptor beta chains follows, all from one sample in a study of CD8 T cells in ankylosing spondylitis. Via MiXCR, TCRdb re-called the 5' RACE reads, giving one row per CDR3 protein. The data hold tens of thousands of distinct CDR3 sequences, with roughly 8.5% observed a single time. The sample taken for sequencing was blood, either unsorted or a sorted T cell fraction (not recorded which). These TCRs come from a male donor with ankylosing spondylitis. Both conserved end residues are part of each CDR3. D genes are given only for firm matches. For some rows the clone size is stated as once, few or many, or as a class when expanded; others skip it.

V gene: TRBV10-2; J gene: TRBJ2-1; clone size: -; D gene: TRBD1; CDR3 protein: CASGDSDRGRGNEQFF; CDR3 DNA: TGCGCCAGCGGAGATTCGGACAGGGGTCGGGGAAATGAGCAGTTCTTC
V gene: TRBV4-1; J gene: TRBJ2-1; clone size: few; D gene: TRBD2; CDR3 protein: CASSLSTSDHNEQFF; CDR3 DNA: TGCGCCAGCAGCCTCTCGACTAGCGACCACAATGAGCAGTTCTTC
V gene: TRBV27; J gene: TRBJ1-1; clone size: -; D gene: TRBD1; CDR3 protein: CASSPGQITEAFF; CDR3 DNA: TGTGCCAGCAGTCCGGGACAGATCACTGAAGCTTTCTTT
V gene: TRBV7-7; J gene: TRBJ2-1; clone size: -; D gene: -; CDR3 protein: CASSLTGKPFEQFF; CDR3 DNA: TGTGCCAGCAGCTTAACGGGAAAGCCCTTTGAGCAGTTCTTC
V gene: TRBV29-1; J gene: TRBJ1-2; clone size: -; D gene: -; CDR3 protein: CSVEGNGGGGYGYTF; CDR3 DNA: TGCAGCGTTGAAGGGAACGGGGGCGGAGGTTATGGCTACACCTTC
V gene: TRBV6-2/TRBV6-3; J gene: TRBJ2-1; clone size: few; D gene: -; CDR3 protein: CASSVDRSYNEQFF; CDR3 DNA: TGTGCCAGCAGCGTCGACCGTTCCTACAATGAGCAGTTCTTC
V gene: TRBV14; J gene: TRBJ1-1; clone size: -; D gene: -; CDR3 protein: CASSQVARDSRAFF; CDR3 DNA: TGTGCCAGCAGCCAAGTTGCAAGGGACTCGAGGGCTTTCTTT
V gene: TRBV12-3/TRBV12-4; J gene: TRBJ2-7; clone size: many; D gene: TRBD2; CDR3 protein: CASSRLARLDEQYF; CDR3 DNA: TGTGCCAGCAGTCGACTAGCTCGTTTGGACGAGCAGTACTTC
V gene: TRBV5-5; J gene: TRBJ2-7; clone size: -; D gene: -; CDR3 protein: CAGSFGLEREQYF; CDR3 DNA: TGTGCCGGCAGCTTCGGACTGGAGAGAGAGCAGTACTTC
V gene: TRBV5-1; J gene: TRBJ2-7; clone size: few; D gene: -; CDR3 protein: CASSEYYEQYF; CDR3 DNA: TGCGCCAGCAGCGAATACTACGAGCAGTACTTC
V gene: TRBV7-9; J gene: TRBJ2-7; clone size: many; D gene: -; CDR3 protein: CASSSDPDYEQYF; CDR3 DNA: TGTGCCAGCAGCTCGGACCCAGACTACGAGCAGTACTTC
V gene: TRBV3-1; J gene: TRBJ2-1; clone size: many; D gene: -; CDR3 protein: CASSRETDAYNEQFF; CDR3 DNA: TGTGCCAGCAGCCGAGAGACTGATGCCTACAATGAGCAGTTCTTC
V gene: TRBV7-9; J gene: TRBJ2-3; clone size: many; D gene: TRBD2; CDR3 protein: CASSASSGSIDTQYF; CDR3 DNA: TGTGCCAGCAGCGCCTCCAGCGGGAGCATAGATACGCAGTATTTT
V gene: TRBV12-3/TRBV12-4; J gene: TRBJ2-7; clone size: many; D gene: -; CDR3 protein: CASSHPDSLNPYEQYF; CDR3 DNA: TGTGCCAGCAGTCACCCTGACAGTTTAAACCCCTACGAGCAGTACTTC
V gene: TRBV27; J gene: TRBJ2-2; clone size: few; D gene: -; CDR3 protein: CASSLSIGDANTGELFF; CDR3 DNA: TGTGCCAGCAGTTTATCGATAGGGGACGCGAACACCGGGGAGCTGTTTTTT
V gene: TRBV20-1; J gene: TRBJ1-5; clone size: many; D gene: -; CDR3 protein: CSARVVGGVNQPQHF; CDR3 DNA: TGCAGTGCTAGAGTAGTTGGCGGGGTCAATCAGCCCCAGCATTTT
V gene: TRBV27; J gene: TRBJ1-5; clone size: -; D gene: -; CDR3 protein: CASSISEYSNQPQHF; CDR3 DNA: TGTGCCAGCAGTATAAGTGAGTATAGCAATCAGCCCCAGCATTTT
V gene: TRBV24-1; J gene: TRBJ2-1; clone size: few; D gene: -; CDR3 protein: CATSDSEYNEQFF; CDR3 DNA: TGTGCCACCAGCGACTCGGAGTACAATGAGCAGTTCTTC
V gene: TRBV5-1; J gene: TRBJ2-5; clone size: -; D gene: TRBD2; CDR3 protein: CASSSLGVRREGQETQYF; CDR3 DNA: TGCGCCAGCAGCTCCCTCGGCGTTCGGCGGGAGGGCCAAGAGACCCAGTACTTC
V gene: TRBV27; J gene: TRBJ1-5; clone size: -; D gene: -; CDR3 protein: CASSLYRLPRANQPQHF; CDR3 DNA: TGTGCCAGCAGTTTATACAGACTACCGCGGGCCAATCAGCCCCAGCATTTT
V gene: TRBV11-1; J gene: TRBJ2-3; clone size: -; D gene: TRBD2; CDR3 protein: CASSPQLAGVDKGDTQYF; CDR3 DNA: TGTGCCAGCAGCCCTCAACTAGCGGGAGTCGATAAGGGAGATACGCAGTATTTT
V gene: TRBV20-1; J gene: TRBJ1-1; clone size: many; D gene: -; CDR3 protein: CSGQHPPEAFF; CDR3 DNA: TGCAGTGGCCAGCACCCCCCTGAAGCTTTCTTT
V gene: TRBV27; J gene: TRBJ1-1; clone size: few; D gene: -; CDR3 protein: CASRSLPNTEAFF; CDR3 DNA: TGTGCCAGCAGGAGTCTCCCGAACACTGAAGCTTTCTTT
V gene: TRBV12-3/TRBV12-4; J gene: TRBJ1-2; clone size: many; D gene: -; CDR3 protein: CASSWGNGYTF; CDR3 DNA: TGTGCCAGCAGTTGGGGTAATGGCTACACCTTC
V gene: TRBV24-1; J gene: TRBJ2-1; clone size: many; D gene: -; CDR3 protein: CATSDLFYNEQFF; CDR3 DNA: TGTGCCACCAGTGATTTGTTCTACAATGAGCAGTTCTTC
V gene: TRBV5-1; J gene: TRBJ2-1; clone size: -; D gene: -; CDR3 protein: CASSEDTSNRWRAFDNEQFF; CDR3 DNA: TGCGCCAGCAGCGAAGATACTAGCAATCGGTGGAGGGCCTTCGACAATGAGCAGTTCTTC
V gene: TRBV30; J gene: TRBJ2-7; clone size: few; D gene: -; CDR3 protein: CAWSVIGDSEQYF; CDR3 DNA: TGTGCCTGGAGTGTAATAGGGGACTCCGAGCAGTACTTC
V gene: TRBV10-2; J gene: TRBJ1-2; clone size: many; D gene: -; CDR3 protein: CASSEGFTGLQGYGYTF; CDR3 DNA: TGCGCCAGCAGTGAGGGTTTCACAGGCCTCCAGGGCTATGGCTACACCTTC
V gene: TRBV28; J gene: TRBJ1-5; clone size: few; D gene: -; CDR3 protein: CASSPSWADNQPQHF; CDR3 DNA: TGTGCCAGCAGTCCGTCCTGGGCTGACAATCAGCCCCAGCATTTT
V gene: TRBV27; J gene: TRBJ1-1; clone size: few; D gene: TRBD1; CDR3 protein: CASSSTGGAFF; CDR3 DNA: TGTGCCAGCAGTTCGACAGGGGGAGCTTTCTTT
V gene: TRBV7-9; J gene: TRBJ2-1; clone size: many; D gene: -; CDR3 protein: CASSFSRAQFF; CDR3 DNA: TGTGCCAGCAGCTTTTCCCGGGCGCAGTTCTTC
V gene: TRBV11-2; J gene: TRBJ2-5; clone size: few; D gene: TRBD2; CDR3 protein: CASSLFYIKGGSSGIETQYF; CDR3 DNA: TGTGCCAGCAGCTTATTTTATATAAAAGGAGGTTCTAGCGGGATAGAGACCCAGTACTTC
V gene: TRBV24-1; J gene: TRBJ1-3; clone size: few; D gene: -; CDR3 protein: CATSGTDGNTIYF; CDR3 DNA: TGTGCCACCAGTGGGACGGATGGAAACACCATATATTTT
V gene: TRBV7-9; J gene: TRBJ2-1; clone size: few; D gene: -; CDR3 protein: CASSYYTGMANEQFF; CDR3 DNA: TGTGCCAGCAGTTATTATACAGGGATGGCAAATGAGCAGTTCTTC
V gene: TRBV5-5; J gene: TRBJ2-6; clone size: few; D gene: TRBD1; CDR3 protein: CASSFGTGESGANVLTF; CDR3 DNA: TGTGCCAGCAGCTTCGGGACAGGCGAATCTGGGGCCAACGTCCTGACTTTC
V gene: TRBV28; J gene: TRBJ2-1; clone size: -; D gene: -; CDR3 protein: CASSIEDTQTNEQFF; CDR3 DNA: TGTGCCAGCAGTATCGAGGACACACAAACCAATGAGCAGTTCTTC
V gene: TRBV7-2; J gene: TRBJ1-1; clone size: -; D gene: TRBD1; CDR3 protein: CASSLVTGGANAFF; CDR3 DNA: TGTGCCAGCAGCTTAGTGACAGGGGGCGCGAATGCTTTCTTT
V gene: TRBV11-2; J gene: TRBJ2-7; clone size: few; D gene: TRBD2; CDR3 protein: CASSTGLSYEQYF; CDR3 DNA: TGTGCCAGCAGCACGGGACTATCCTACGAGCAGTACTTC
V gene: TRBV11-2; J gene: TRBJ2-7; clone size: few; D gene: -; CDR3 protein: CASSAGSSYEQYF; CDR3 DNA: TGTGCCAGCAGCGCCGGGAGCTCCTACGAGCAGTACTTC
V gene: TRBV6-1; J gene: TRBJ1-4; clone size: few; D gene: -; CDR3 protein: CASTDGGEKLFF; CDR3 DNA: TGTGCCAGCACTGACGGGGGCGAAAAACTGTTTTTT
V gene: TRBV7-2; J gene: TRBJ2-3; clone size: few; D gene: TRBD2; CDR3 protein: CASSPGASGKADTQYF; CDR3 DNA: TGTGCCAGCAGCCCAGGGGCTAGCGGGAAGGCAGATACGCAGTATTTT
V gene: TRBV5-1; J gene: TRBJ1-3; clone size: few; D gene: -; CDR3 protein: CASSLPGNTIYF; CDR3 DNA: TGCGCCAGCAGCTTGCCGGGAAACACCATATATTTT
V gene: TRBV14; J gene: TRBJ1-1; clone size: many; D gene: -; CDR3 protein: CASSQDLTVAAFF; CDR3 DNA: TGTGCCAGCAGCCAAGATCTTACCGTCGCGGCTTTCTTT
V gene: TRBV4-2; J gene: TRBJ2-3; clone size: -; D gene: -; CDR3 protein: CASSQTGLTDTQYF; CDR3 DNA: TGTGCCAGCAGCCAAACAGGACTCACAGATACGCAGTATTTT
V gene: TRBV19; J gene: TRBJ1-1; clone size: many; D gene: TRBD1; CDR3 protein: CASSIEGAGTEAFF; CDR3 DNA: TGTGCCAGTAGTATTGAGGGGGCCGGTACTGAAGCTTTCTTT
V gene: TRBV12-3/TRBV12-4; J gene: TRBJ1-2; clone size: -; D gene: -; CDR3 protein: CASSLVQMNGYTF; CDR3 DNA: TGTGCCAGCAGTTTGGTACAGATGAATGGCTACACCTTC
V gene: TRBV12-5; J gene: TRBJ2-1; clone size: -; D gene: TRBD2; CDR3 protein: CASGLAGGGPYNEQFF; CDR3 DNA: TGTGCTAGTGGTTTGGCGGGAGGGGGGCCCTACAATGAGCAGTTCTTC
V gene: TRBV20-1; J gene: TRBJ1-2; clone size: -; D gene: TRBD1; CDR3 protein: CSARVAGGSYYGYTF; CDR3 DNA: TGCAGTGCTAGAGTGGCAGGGGGATCATACTATGGCTACACCTTC
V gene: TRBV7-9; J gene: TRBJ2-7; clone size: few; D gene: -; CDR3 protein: CASSLNQGYEQYF; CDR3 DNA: TGTGCCAGCAGCTTAAACCAGGGCTACGAGCAGTACTTC
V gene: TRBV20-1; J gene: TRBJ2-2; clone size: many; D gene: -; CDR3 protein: CSAQPGVAPNTGELFF; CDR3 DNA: TGCAGTGCCCAACCCGGGGTGGCACCGAACACCGGGGAGCTGTTTTTT
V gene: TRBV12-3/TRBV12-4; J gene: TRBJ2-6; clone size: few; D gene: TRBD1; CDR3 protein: CASSSGQGGANVLTF; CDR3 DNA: TGTGCCAGCAGTTCGGGACAGGGTGGGGCCAACGTCCTGACTTTC
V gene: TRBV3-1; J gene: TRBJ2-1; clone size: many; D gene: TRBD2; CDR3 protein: CASSQDRIAGGLYNEQFF; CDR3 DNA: TGTGCCAGCAGCCAAGACAGGATAGCGGGAGGTTTGTACAATGAGCAGTTCTTC
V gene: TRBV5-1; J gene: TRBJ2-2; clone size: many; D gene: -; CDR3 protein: CASSSSGSGELFF; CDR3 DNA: TGCGCCAGCAGCTCCTCAGGGTCCGGGGAGCTGTTTTTT
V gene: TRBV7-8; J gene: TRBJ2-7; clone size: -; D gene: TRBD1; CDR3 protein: CASSRDRIYEQYF; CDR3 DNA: TGTGCCAGCAGCCGGGACAGGATCTACGAGCAGTACTTC
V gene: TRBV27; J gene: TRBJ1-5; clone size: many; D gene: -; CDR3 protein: CASQFKGGEGNQPQHF; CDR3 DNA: TGTGCCTCACAGTTCAAGGGAGGGGAGGGCAATCAGCCCCAGCATTTT
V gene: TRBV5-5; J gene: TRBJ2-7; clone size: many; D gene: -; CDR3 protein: CASSLDFNYEQYF; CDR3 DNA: TGTGCCAGCAGCTTGGACTTTAACTACGAGCAGTACTTC
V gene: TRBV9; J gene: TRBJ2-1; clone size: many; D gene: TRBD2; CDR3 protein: CASSVATSGLSNEQFF; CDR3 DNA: TGTGCCAGCAGCGTAGCTACTAGCGGCCTGTCGAATGAGCAGTTCTTC
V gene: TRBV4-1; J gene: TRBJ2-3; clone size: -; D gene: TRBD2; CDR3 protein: CASSQDKPGGDTQYF; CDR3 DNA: TGCGCCAGCAGCCAAGACAAGCCGGGGGGGGATACGCAGTATTTT